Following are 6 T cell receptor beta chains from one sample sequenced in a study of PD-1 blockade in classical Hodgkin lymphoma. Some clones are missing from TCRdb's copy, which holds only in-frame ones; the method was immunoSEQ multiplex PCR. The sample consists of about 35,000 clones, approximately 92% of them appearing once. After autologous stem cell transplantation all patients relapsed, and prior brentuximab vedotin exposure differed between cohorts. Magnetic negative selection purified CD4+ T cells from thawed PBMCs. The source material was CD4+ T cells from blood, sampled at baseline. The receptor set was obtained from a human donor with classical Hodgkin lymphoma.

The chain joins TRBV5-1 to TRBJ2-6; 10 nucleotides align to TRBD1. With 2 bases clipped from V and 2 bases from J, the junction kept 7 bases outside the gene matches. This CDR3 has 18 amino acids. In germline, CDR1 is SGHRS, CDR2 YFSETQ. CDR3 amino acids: CASSLRGQGEAGANVLTF. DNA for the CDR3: TGCGCCAGCAGCTTACGAGGACAGGGGGAGGCTGGGGCCAACGTCCTGACTTTC.

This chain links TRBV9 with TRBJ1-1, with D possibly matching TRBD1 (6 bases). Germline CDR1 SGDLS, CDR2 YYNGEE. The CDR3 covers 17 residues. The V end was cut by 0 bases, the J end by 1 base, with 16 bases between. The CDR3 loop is CASSVGGRGRTNTEAFF. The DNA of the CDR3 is TGTGCCAGCAGCGTAGGTGGACGGGGGCGAACGAACACTGAAGCTTTCTTT.

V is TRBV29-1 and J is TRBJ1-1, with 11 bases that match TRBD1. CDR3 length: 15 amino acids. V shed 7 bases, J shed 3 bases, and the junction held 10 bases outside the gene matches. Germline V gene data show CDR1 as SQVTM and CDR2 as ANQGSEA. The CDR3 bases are TGCAGCGCCCTAGGAGGGGACAGGGGGGACACTGAAGCTTTCTTT. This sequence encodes CSALGGDRGDTEAFF. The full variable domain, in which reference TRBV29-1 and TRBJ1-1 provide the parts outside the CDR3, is SAVISQKPSRDICQRGTSLTIQCQVDSQVTMMFWYRQQPGQSLTLIATANQGSEATYESGFVIDKFPISRPNLTFSTLTVSNMSPEDSSIYLCSALGGDRGDTEAFFGQGTRLTVV.

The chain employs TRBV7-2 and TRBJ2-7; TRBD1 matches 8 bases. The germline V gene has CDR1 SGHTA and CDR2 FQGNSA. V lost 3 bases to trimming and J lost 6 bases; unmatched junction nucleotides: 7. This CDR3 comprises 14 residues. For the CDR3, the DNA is TGTGCCAGCAGCTTTGGCCCGACAGGGGCCGAGCAGTACTTC. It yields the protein CASSFGPTGAEQYF.

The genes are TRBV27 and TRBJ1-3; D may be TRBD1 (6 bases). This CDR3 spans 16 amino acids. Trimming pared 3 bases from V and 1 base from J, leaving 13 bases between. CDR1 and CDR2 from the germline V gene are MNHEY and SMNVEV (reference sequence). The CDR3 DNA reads TGTGCCAGCAGTTTGGGCAGGGGTCGGTCTGGAAACACCATATATTTT. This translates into CASSLGRGRSGNTIYF.

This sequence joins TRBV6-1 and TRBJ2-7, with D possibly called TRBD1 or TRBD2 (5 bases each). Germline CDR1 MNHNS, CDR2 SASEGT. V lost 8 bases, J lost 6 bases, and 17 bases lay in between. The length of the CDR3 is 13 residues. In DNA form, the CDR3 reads TGTGCCAGCGGAGAAGGGGTTGGGGGCGAGCAGTACTTC. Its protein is CASGEGVGGEQYF.